The rows below give T cell receptor beta chains drawn from one sample of a study of control samples from healthy donors and cancer patients. The table came from immunoSEQ multiplex PCR; TCRdb's copy has only in-frame clones and leaves some out. The repertoire holds about 29,000 clones, with around nine tenths as singletons. Sequenced material: formalin-fixed, paraffin-embedded tissue. The source of these receptors is a female donor with melanoma. Both conserved end residues are part of each CDR3. The D gene is left open where the match is weak. Clone size is not always given. Where it is, it says once, few, many or a class for expanded clones.

j_call v_call d_call clone_size cdr3_aa cdr3_nt
TRBJ2-7 TRBV7-2 TRBD2 once CASSETSGRAGSYEQYF TGTGCCAGCAGCGAGACTAGCGGGAGGGCCGGGTCCTACGAGCAGTACTTC
TRBJ1-5 TRBV6-6 - - CASNSTGQPQHF TGTGCCAGCAACTCTACAGGTCAGCCCCAGCATTTT
TRBJ1-1 TRBV7-8 - - CASSLAWVDTEAFF TGTGCCAGCAGCTTAGCATGGGTTGACACTGAAGCTTTCTTT
TRBJ1-3 TRBV6-1 - - CASSGEGGTFSGNTIYF TGTGCCAGCAGTGGGGAGGGAGGTACCTTCTCTGGAAACACCATATATTTT
TRBJ2-1 TRBV18 TRBD2 - CASSPLSGSNEQFF TGTGCCAGCTCACCTTTGAGCGGGAGCAATGAGCAGTTCTTC
TRBJ2-3 TRBV7-9 - - CASSSEGGTDTQYF TGTGCCAGCAGCTCGGAGGGCGGCACAGATACGCAGTATTTT
TRBJ1-1 TRBV18 - - CASSPREGNGNTEAFF TGTGCCAGCTCACCACGGGAGGGGAACGGGAACACTGAAGCTTTCTTT
TRBJ1-2 TRBV6-2/TRBV6-3 - - CASSQLSSTGYTF TGTGCCAGCAGTCAACTAAGCTCTACTGGCTACACCTTC
TRBJ1-1 TRBV2 - - CASSEGPQNTEAFF TGTGCCAGCAGTGAAGGGCCGCAGAACACTGAAGCTTTCTTT
TRBJ1-5 TRBV4-2 - - CASSQGWGGNQPQHF TGTGCCAGCAGCCAAGGATGGGGGGGGAACCAGCCCCAGCATTTT
TRBJ2-1 TRBV7-2 - - CASSLGSLLVQFF TGTGCCAGCAGCTTAGGATCCCTACTTGTGCAGTTCTTC
TRBJ1-2 TRBV19 TRBD1 - CASRSDRVDYGYTF TGTGCCAGTAGGTCGGACAGGGTGGACTATGGCTACACCTTC
TRBJ1-1 TRBV30 - few CAWKIYPGAEAFF TGTGCCTGGAAAATCTATCCCGGGGCTGAAGCTTTCTTT
TRBJ2-5 TRBV19 - - CASSIRIWARGQETQYF TGTGCCAGTAGTATTCGTATCTGGGCCAGGGGCCAAGAGACCCAGTACTTC
TRBJ2-1 TRBV25-1 - - CASSDPSAGTFF TGTGCCAGCAGCGATCCTTCCGCGGGTACGTTCTTC
TRBJ2-7 TRBV29-1 - few CSVTGTRNYEQYF TGCAGCGTGACCGGGACGAGGAACTACGAGCAGTACTTC